This T cell receptor (beta chain) was captured by sequencing in a study of shared clonotypes between healthy human individuals. Study-wide results and caveats: Rarefaction exposed incomplete sorted-subset sequencing despite large depth.

The protocol was immunoSEQ multiplex PCR, while the TCRdb copy is restricted to in-frame clones and leaves out a portion. This table holds 2 million to 2.5 million clones, 85% to 95% found once. In germline, CDR1 is MDHEN, CDR2 SYDVKM. J was trimmed by 9 bases and V by 4 bases; bases with no gene match: 13. CDR3 length: 16 residues. About this clone: No antigen is known for it.

The sample taken for sequencing was naive CD4+ T cells from PBMCs. Stated subset: CD45RA+ positively selected. This sequence originates from a young man in good health. Some clones in this sample may be carry-over from other donors' samples. The V gene is TRBV28, the J gene TRBJ2-1, with 9 bases lining up with TRBD2. The chain's CDR3 is CASSWTFLAGRPEQFF. The CDR3 nucleotides are TGTGCCAGCAGTTGGACTTTTCTAGCGGGGAGGCCTGAGCAGTTCTTC.